This record looks at one T cell receptor (beta chain) sequence and its context. This clone was seen only once. Its antigen is not yet known. No base quality values were provided; no much bigger clone lies one nucleotide off. These data originate in a study of T cell responses to AZD1222 COVID-19 vaccine (dated by TCRdb to the early 2020s). Broadly, across the study: Because spike-specific TCR depth and breadth did not differ between the two schedules, AZD1222 recipients who got a second dose at roughly 4 weeks were pooled with those who got a second dose at roughly 12 weeks. TCR sequencing covered fewer than 250 trial participants: 200 to 220 given two doses of AZD1222 and some 25 given two doses of MenACWY control vaccine. Trial participants were enrolled into age subgroups of 18-55, 56-69 and 70-plus years, which contained about 150, 27 and 61 TCR-sequenced participants, respectively.

There are 12 amino acids in the CDR3, from cysteine to phenylalanine inclusive. CDR3 DNA is the only sequence kept; it has 36 bases, read in frame from the first base. Deletion took 7 bases off V and 1 base off J, with a span of 7 bases between the germline ends. The germline V gene specifies MNHGY as CDR1 and SVAAGI as CDR2. The CDR3 regions of human TCRbeta chains were analyzed by immunosequencing. The original methods were these. TCRs in the repertoires were matched against a reference library of SARS-CoV-2-specific TCRs that had been generated with the MIRA antigen-specificity platform. Breadth was defined as the fraction of unique TCRs that were SARS-CoV-2-associated, and depth was defined as the fraction of total T cells that were SARS-CoV-2-associated. Using the MIRA data, each spike-specific TCR was assigned both to the spike region to which the TCR was reactive and to a CD4 or CD8 class. Log10-transformed breadth and depth values were compared by one-way ANOVA with Sidak's multiple comparisons tests. TCRdb retrieved this table from immuneACCESS and kept in-frame rearrangements only. Not all clones are present; in checked studies, unresolved V genes account for under half, and no reason is known for the remainder. V and J calls and clone size are as listed in that table; D and trimming were resolved from the DNA. The sample has about 150,000 clones on record, around 91% of them singletons. The top ten clonotypes cover less than 5.5% of the sample.

The investigation overall reported the following: Reportedly, almost half of the unique spike-specific TCRs recognized epitopes lying outside the regions that are mutated in the B.1.351 and B.1.1.7 variants. Participants were mostly white British, with more females than males. The authors suggested clonal diversity may have been underestimated. Spike-specific TCR breadth and depth rose significantly after two AZD1222 doses compared with day 0 and with MenACWY recipients. In the small 56-69-year group, the increase in depth fell short of significance, most likely because of low power. The whole spike protein was spanned by vaccine-associated CD4 TCRs, and dominant responses were seen in regions 160-218 and 743-854. Because no day 14 peak-response samples were available, repertoires were characterized only after the peak T cell response. Conclusions about previously exposed vaccinees are limited because only six or seven AZD1222 recipients were SARS-CoV-2 seropositive at baseline.

This specimen's time point label, per the study, means: baseline before first vaccination. Vaccinee samples were obtained from the UK trials COV001 and COV002, which included a single-blind randomized controlled phase 2/3 trial of AZD1222 (ChAdOx1 nCoV-19) in healthy adults. Trial participant PBMC samples were collected at day 0 and day 28 after the second dose for TCRbeta chain sequencing. This material consisted of peripheral blood, taken on day 0 of AZD1222 vaccination. The rearranged chain carries TRBV6-9 and TRBJ1-1, with no D gene named confidently. This TCR was sampled from an adult in good health. The DNA sequence is given as TGTGCCAGCAACCTAAAGAACACTGAAGCTTTCTTT. Its coded protein is CASNLKNTEAFF.